This entry describes one T cell receptor (beta chain). Its antigen remains unidentified. Profiling relied on immunoSEQ multiplex PCR, and the TCRdb table lists in-frame clones only, not all of them. This table has about 100,000 clones, less than 95% appearing once. This sample was included in a study of OX40 agonist ivuxolimab in advanced cancers. Study overall: Age averaged about 60 years (range 23 to 79), and more than 80% were male. A history of anti-PD-1, anti-PD-L1 or anti-CTLA-4 therapy was acceptable, and approximately 41% had some. Three patients, one with hepatocellular carcinoma and two with cutaneous melanoma, achieved partial responses.

The study's findings and limits: Several nonresponders also turned out to have low normalized T-cell clonal expansion.

Germline V gene data show CDR1 as SNHLY and CDR2 as FYNNEI. The V and J ends lost 6 bases and 3 bases, in that order; junction bases with no gene match: 4. The CDR3 consists of 15 residues. The source material was CD4+ or CD8+ T cells sorted from blood, sampled in a trial of the OX40 agonist ivuxolimab. The chain recombines TRBV2 with TRBJ2-5; TRBD2 matches at 13 bases. This clonotype was sampled from an adult with an advanced solid tumor such as melanoma, head and neck, liver or kidney cancer. CDR3 DNA: TGTGCCAGCAGCGAACTAGCGGGAGGGGAAGAGACCCAGTACTTC. It translates to CASSELAGGEETQYF.